This TCR beta chain was observed in a study of neurological immune-mediated disorders. The cDNA came from 5'RACE, which used 10-nucleotide random UMIs. TCRdb independently ran MiXCR on the 5' RACE reads; one entry per CDR3 protein. The table includes roughly 98,000 distinct CDR3 sequences, roughly 13% detected once. This CDR3 contains 16 residues. Germline V lookup: CDR1 SGHRS, CDR2 YFSETQ. J was trimmed by 2 bases and V by 0 bases; bases with no gene match: 6. This clonotype was detected many times. Sample time point: longitudinal time-point 2. The chain combines TRBV5-1 with TRBJ2-7; TRBD1 agrees at 9 bases. Sequencing input: PBMCs. The source of this sequence is a female donor with HTLV-1-associated myelopathy (HAM/TSP). DNA for the CDR3: TGCGCCAGCAGCTTGGCCCCCGGGACAGGGCCCTACGAGCAGTACTTC. Translation: CASSLAPGTGPYEQYF.